Each of the 25 T cell receptor beta chains below was sequenced from the same sample in a study of blood T cell repertoires in COVID-19. Data came from immunoSEQ multiplex PCR; TCRdb stores just in-frame clones and leaves some out. This repertoire shows 120,000 to 150,000 clones, approximately 89% found once; its top ten account for around 1.5%. The specimen sequenced was peripheral blood. These receptors were taken from a human donor in a cohort sampled during active COVID-19.

The chain uses TRBV19 and TRBJ2-3, with D perhaps TRBD2 (5 bases). Trimming removed 4 bases from V and 2 bases from J, with 13 bases in between. This CDR3 has 15 amino acids. The germline CDR1 and CDR2 sequences are LNHDA and SQIVND (reference sequence). This CDR3 reads CASSRADFSTDTQYF. For the CDR3, the DNA is TGTGCCAGTAGTAGAGCGGATTTTTCCACAGATACGCAGTATTTT.

The J gene is TRBJ2-7, the V gene TRBV27; 9 positions agree with TRBD1. The length of the CDR3 is 19 residues. V gave up 4 bases and J gave up 2 bases; unmatched junction bases: 18. Germline-derived CDR1 and CDR2 are MNHEY and SMNVEV (reference sequence). The CDR3 protein is CASSYPDRGLRRAAYEQYF. The CDR3 nucleotides are TGTGCCAGCAGTTACCCGGACAGGGGACTCAGACGAGCGGCCTACGAGCAGTACTTC.

The rearrangement links TRBV7-8 to TRBJ1-1; D might be TRBD1 (6 bases). This CDR3 has 14 amino acids. The V and J ends lost 5 bases and 4 bases respectively, with 14 bases between them. CDR1 is SGHVS, CDR2 FQNEAQ, per germline. CDR3 protein: CASSHTGKGTEAFF. CDR3 nucleotide sequence: TGTGCCAGCAGCCACACAGGGAAGGGCACTGAAGCTTTCTTT.

This chain connects TRBV5-6 to TRBJ2-1, with D possibly matching TRBD2 (6 bases). V dropped 0 bases and J dropped 2 bases, with 6 bases sitting between them. CDR3 length: 14 amino acids. Germline CDR1 reads SGHDT; CDR2 reads YYEEEE. The chain's CDR3 is CASSLGLAYNEQFF. The CDR3 nucleotides read TGTGCCAGCAGCTTGGGACTAGCCTACAATGAGCAGTTCTTC.

This chain links TRBV2 with TRBJ2-7, with D tentatively TRBD2 (5 bases). CDR1 and CDR2 (germline): SNHLY, FYNNEI. The length of the CDR3 is 14 residues. V was pared by 0 bases and J by 3 bases, with 9 bases between. The chain's CDR3 is CASSEALTIYEQYF. The CDR3 DNA follows: TGTGCCAGCAGTGAAGCGTTGACTATCTACGAGCAGTACTTC.

This chain's CDR3 is CASSRDRGPYEQYF. The DNA of the CDR3 is TGTGCCAGCAGCCGGGACAGGGGGCCCTACGAGCAGTACTTC. The genes are TRBV3-1 (or the pseudogene TRBV3-2) and TRBJ2-7, with TRBD1 identical over 12 bases. The CDR3 contains 14 residues. J gave up 2 bases and V 4 bases, and 0 bases lay outside the gene matches. Per germline, CDR1 LGHDT and CDR2 YNNKEL (reference sequence).

CDR3 DNA sequence: TGCGCCAGCAGCTTGCAGCCCGGACTAGGATCAGATACGCAGTATTTT. It is translated as CASSLQPGLGSDTQYF. The V call is TRBV5-1, the J call TRBJ2-3, with TRBD2 identical over 7 bases. Germline V gives CDR1 SGHRS, CDR2 YFSETQ. V lost 1 base to trimming and J lost 4 bases; unmatched junction nucleotides: 9. CDR3 size: 16 residues.

The chain has TRBV6-5 and TRBJ2-5, with 8 positions matching TRBD2. This CDR3 contains 14 residues. Looked up from germline, CDR1 is MNHEY and CDR2 is SVGAGI. J gave up 6 bases and V 0 bases, and 3 bases lay outside the gene matches. The CDR3 reads CASSYSSGEQTQYF. The CDR3 bases are TGTGCCAGCAGTTACTCTAGCGGGGAGCAGACCCAGTACTTC.

J is TRBJ2-5 and V is TRBV5-1, with D perhaps TRBD2 (5 bases). The CDR3 is 13 residues long. Germline CDR1 is SGHRS and CDR2 is YFSETQ. V lost 4 bases, J lost 1 base, and 8 bases lay in between. CDR3 region: CASSPRGQETQYF. The CDR3, as DNA: TGCGCCAGCAGCCCCCGGGGCCAAGAGACCCAGTACTTC.

The genes are TRBV6-2 or TRBV6-3 and TRBJ2-7; TRBD1 matches 9 bases. The V and J ends lost 2 bases and 3 bases, in that order; junction bases with no gene match: 2. This CDR3 contains 14 residues. Germline V gene sequence: CDR1 MNHEY, CDR2 SVGEGT. CDR3 bases: TGTGCCAGCAGTTACGGGGGACAGGGCTACGAGCAGTACTTC. Protein: CASSYGGQGYEQYF.

The gene calls are TRBV23-1 and TRBJ2-5; 7 nucleotides match TRBD1. TRBV23-1 counts as an open reading frame of uncertain function. The CDR3 loop spans 14 amino acids. V lost 7 bases to trimming and J lost 4 bases; unmatched junction nucleotides: 9. CDR3 residues: CASKNTTGRETQYF. In DNA, the CDR3 is TGCGCCAGCAAGAATACGACAGGGCGAGAGACCCAGTACTTC.

The CDR3 reads CASRNGGRGSRTEAFF. The CDR3, as DNA: TGTGCCAGCAGAAACGGAGGGAGGGGTAGTCGCACTGAAGCTTTCTTT. The genes are TRBV11-2 and TRBJ1-1, with a tentative D call TRBD1 (5 bases). The CDR3 has 16 residues. The V gene lost 6 bases and the J gene lost 4 bases, with 21 bases spanning the gap. Germline CDR1 and CDR2: SGHAT and FQNNGV.

The chain links TRBV6-5 to TRBJ1-2; D may be TRBD1 (5 bases). This CDR3 spans 12 amino acids. The germline V and J ends were trimmed by 6 bases and 8 bases, with 13 bases remaining between them. The germline V gene has CDR1 MNHEY and CDR2 SVGAGI. In DNA, the CDR3 is TGTGCCAGCAGCCCCGCAGGGCTCGGCTACACCTTC. The encoded protein is CASSPAGLGYTF.

V gene TRBV7-9 combines with J gene TRBJ2-3, with TRBD1 identical over 9 bases. The CDR3 has 16 amino acids. Germline V gene sequence: CDR1 SEHNR, CDR2 FQNEAQ (reference sequence). V lost 5 bases and J lost 0; bases outside the gene matches: 6. In DNA form, the CDR3 reads TGTGCCAGCAGCGGGGGACAGGGCCCTAGCACAGATACGCAGTATTTT. As protein: CASSGGQGPSTDTQYF.

The chain carries TRBV4-2 and TRBJ2-7; 9 bases line up with TRBD1. From germline, CDR1 is LGHNA and CDR2 YNFKEQ. V dropped 0 bases and J dropped 3; count of bases not matched to a gene: 6. This CDR3 is built from 16 residues. The CDR3 sequence: CASSQDRRQGGYEQYF. CDR3 nucleotides: TGTGCCAGCAGCCAAGATCGCCGACAGGGGGGCTACGAGCAGTACTTC.

This clone was detected only a few times. The CDR3 loop is CASSRTGAQPQHF. CDR3 nucleotide sequence: TGTGCCAGCAGTCGGACAGGGGCTCAGCCCCAGCATTTT. The J gene is TRBJ1-5, the V gene TRBV12-3 or TRBV12-4, with 9 bases aligning to TRBD1. This CDR3 is built from 13 residues. The V and J ends lost 5 bases and 6 bases, in that order; junction bases with no gene match: 2.

The chain is built from TRBV27 and TRBJ2-5, with 7 bases that match TRBD1. The V gene end was trimmed by 2 bases and the J gene end by 3 bases; junction bases not matched to a gene: 3. The CDR3 has 14 residues. Germline assignment: CDR1 MNHEY and CDR2 SMNVEV (reference sequence). This chain's CDR3 is CASSLNTGEETQYF. CDR3 DNA: TGTGCCAGCAGTTTAAACACAGGGGAAGAGACCCAGTACTTC.

The rearrangement joins TRBV11-2 to TRBJ1-1; no reliable D call. Germline CDR1 and CDR2: SGHAT and FQNNGV. The CDR3 is 12 amino acids. V lost 4 bases and J 5 bases, leaving 8 bases between the germline ends. The CDR3, as DNA: TGTGCCAGCAGCTCCGGCAGGACTGAAGCTTTCTTT. Translated, it gives CASSSGRTEAFF.

This chain links TRBV21-1 with TRBJ2-1; TRBD1 is the table's D call and was not checked against the DNA. TRBV21-1 is a pseudogene. The CDR3 spans 18 residues. CDR3: CASSKKGTSYFVLDEQFF. CDR3 bases: TGTGCCAGCAGCAAAAAGGGGACAAGTTACTTCGTATTAGATGAGCAGTTCTTC.

The rearrangement links TRBV6-6 to TRBJ1-4; tentatively, D is TRBD1 (5 bases). This CDR3 spans 14 amino acids. Deletions cut 8 bases from V and 5 bases from J, with 15 bases between. Germline lookup yields CDR1 MNHNY and CDR2 SVGAGI (reference sequence). CDR3 region: CASCPRQINEKLFF. As DNA, the CDR3 is TGTGCCAGCTGCCCCCGACAGATCAATGAAAAACTGTTTTTT.

This sequence joins TRBV5-8 and TRBJ1-2, with D possibly being TRBD1 (5 bases). Germline values: CDR1 SGHTS, CDR2 YDEGEE. CDR3 length: 14 residues. V lost 3 bases and J 0 bases, leaving 9 bases between the germline ends. CDR3 sequence (DNA): TGTGCCAGCAGCTCCAGACAGACTAACTATGGCTACACCTTC. Its translation: CASSSRQTNYGYTF.

The chain combines TRBV15 with TRBJ1-1; no clear D gene. Trimming pared 5 bases from V and 9 bases from J, leaving 16 bases between. The CDR3 has 13 residues. CDR1 is LNHNV and CDR2 is YYDKDF in the germline V gene (reference sequence). The CDR3 protein is CATSLPSLHKAFF. CDR3 sequence (DNA): TGTGCCACCAGCTTGCCCTCACTTCATAAAGCTTTCTTT.

V is TRBV5-4 and J is TRBJ2-5, with unresolved D. The V and J ends lost 4 bases and 2 bases respectively, with 9 bases between them. This CDR3 is 13 amino acids long. CDR1 and CDR2 (germline): SGHNT, YYREEE (reference sequence). CDR3 protein: CASSLRLQETQYF. The CDR3 DNA follows: TGTGCCAGCAGCCTTAGACTTCAAGAGACCCAGTACTTC.

This clone has only one observation. The CDR3 loop is CASSAPGGMGEKLFF. CDR3 in DNA: TGTGCCAGCAGCGCCCCCGGGGGAATGGGGGAAAAACTGTTTTTT. The chain has TRBV7-2 and TRBJ1-4; a possible D gene is TRBD1 (5 bases). Germline CDR1 and CDR2: SGHTA and FQGNSA. V lost 5 bases and J lost 8, with 18 bases in between. CDR3 length equals 15 residues.

The chain employs TRBV5-6 and TRBJ2-3; 7 positions match TRBD2. The CDR3 loop spans 16 amino acids. Germline CDR1 reads SGHDT; CDR2 reads YYEEEE. J was trimmed by 0 bases and V by 4 bases; bases with no gene match: 8. The CDR3 spells CASSRGVLSSTDTQYF. The CDR3 nucleotides read TGTGCCAGCAGCCGGGGGGTTCTTTCTAGCACAGATACGCAGTATTTT.